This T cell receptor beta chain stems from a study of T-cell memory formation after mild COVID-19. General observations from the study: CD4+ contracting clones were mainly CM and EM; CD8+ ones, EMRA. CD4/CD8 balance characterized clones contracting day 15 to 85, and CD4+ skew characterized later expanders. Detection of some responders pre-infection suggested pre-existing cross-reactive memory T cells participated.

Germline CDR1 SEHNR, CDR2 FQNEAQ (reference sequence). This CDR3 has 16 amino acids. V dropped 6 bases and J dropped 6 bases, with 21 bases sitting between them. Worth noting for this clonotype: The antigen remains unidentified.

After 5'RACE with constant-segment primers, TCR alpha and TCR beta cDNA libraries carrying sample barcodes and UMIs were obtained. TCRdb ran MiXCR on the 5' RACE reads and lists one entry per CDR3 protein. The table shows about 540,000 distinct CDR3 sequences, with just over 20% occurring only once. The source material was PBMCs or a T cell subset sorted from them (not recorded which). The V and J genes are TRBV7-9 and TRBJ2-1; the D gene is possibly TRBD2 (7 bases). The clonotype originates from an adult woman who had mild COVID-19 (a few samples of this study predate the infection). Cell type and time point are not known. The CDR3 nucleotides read TGTGCCAGCAGACACAAGGAGGGGGGGGCCTCCAATGAGCAGTTCTTC. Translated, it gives CASRHKEGGASNEQFF.